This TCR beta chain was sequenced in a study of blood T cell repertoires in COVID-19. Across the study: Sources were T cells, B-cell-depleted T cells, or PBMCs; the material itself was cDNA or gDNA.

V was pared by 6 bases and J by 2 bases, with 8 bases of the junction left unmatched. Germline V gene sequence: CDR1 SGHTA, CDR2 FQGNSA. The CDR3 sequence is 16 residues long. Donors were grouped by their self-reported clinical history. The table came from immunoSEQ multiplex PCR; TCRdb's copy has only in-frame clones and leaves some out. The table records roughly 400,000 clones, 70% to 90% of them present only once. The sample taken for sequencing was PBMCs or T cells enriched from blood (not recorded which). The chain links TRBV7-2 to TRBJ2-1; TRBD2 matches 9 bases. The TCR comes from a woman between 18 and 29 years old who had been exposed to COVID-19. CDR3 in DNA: TGTGCCAGCAGTTCCTCTAGCGGGGTGGCCTACAATGAGCAGTTCTTC. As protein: CASSSSSGVAYNEQFF.